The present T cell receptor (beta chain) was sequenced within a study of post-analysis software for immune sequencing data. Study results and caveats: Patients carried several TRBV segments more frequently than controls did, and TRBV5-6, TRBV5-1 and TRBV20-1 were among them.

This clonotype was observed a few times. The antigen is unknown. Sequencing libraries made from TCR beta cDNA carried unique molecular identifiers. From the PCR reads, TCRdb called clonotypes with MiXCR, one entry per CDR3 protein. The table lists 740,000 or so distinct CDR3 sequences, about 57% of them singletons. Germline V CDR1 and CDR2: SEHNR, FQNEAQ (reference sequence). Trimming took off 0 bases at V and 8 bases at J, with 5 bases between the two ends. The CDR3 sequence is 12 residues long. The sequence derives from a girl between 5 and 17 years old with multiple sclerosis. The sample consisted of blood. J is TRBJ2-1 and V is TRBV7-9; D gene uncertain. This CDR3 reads CASSLASHEQFF. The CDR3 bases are TGTGCCAGCAGCTTAGCATCCCATGAGCAGTTCTTC.